The rows below give T cell receptor beta chains drawn from one sample of a study of T cells in Graves' hyperthyroidism and ophthalmopathy. MiXCR, applied by TCRdb to the multiplex PCR reads, yields one record per CDR3 protein. The sample consists of about 400,000 distinct CDR3 sequences, just under 15% of them appearing once. The sequencing input was blood. These receptors originate from a woman aged 30 to 39 with Graves' hyperthyroidism. Each CDR3 is given with its conserved first and last residue. The order of the fields is CDR3 protein, J gene, V gene.

cdr3_aa: CASSQDRGGPGTGELFF
j_call: TRBJ2-2
v_call: TRBV4-2

cdr3_aa: CATSLTAVGLAGGGSTDTQYF
j_call: TRBJ2-3
v_call: TRBV24-1

cdr3_aa: CSAKTSGTSTDTQYF
j_call: TRBJ2-3
v_call: TRBV20-1

cdr3_aa: CASSPRQGAREQYF
j_call: TRBJ2-7
v_call: TRBV7-8

cdr3_aa: CASGPAGARNEQYF
j_call: TRBJ2-7
v_call: TRBV6-2/TRBV6-3

cdr3_aa: CASTDRPVGEQYF
j_call: TRBJ2-7
v_call: TRBV19

cdr3_aa: CSVGDVDEQYF
j_call: TRBJ2-7
v_call: TRBV29-1

cdr3_aa: CATSRDRRVGEKLFF
j_call: TRBJ1-4
v_call: TRBV15

cdr3_aa: CASRGTTNEKLFF
j_call: TRBJ1-4
v_call: TRBV6-1

cdr3_aa: CASNLDPSGRSSTDTQYF
j_call: TRBJ2-3
v_call: TRBV28

cdr3_aa: CASSHSSSYEQYF
j_call: TRBJ2-7
v_call: TRBV3-1

cdr3_aa: CASRGQAMNTGELFF
j_call: TRBJ2-2
v_call: TRBV6-1

cdr3_aa: CASSLRTGRNEKLFF
j_call: TRBJ1-4
v_call: TRBV27

cdr3_aa: CASSPGQGSQPQHF
j_call: TRBJ1-5
v_call: TRBV5-1

cdr3_aa: CASRYGQGIYEQYF
j_call: TRBJ2-7
v_call: TRBV2

cdr3_aa: CSAFRTASYNEQFF
j_call: TRBJ2-1
v_call: TRBV20-1

cdr3_aa: CASSPTRTGKYF
j_call: TRBJ2-4
v_call: TRBV12-3/TRBV12-4

cdr3_aa: CASSMDRGSTDTQYF
j_call: TRBJ2-3
v_call: TRBV19

cdr3_aa: CASSYDGRSGRYSSYEQYF
j_call: TRBJ2-7
v_call: TRBV6-1

cdr3_aa: CASSSLQGVAYEQYF
j_call: TRBJ2-7
v_call: TRBV5-1

cdr3_aa: CASSSMGSSGWGTDTQYF
j_call: TRBJ2-3
v_call: TRBV28

cdr3_aa: CASSLGQGNSPLHF
j_call: TRBJ1-6
v_call: TRBV5-4

cdr3_aa: CSARDVGGPMNTEAFF
j_call: TRBJ1-1
v_call: TRBV20-1

cdr3_aa: CASSLDDTLSSYNEQFF
j_call: TRBJ2-1
v_call: TRBV11-1

cdr3_aa: CASGQGTEGANVLTF
j_call: TRBJ2-6
v_call: TRBV19

cdr3_aa: CASSSLGGTYEQYF
j_call: TRBJ2-7
v_call: TRBV7-8

cdr3_aa: CAIRPGPAPQETQYF
j_call: TRBJ2-5
v_call: TRBV10-3

cdr3_aa: CASSLASGYLDTQYF
j_call: TRBJ2-3
v_call: TRBV28

cdr3_aa: CSARVSETSQPQHF
j_call: TRBJ1-5
v_call: TRBV20-1

cdr3_aa: CSAGDRVTYEQYF
j_call: TRBJ2-7
v_call: TRBV20-1

cdr3_aa: CATSSRDRSGELFF
j_call: TRBJ2-2
v_call: TRBV15

cdr3_aa: CASSTPIGGTEAFF
j_call: TRBJ1-1
v_call: TRBV28

cdr3_aa: CASSPGVGQGLETQYF
j_call: TRBJ2-5
v_call: TRBV28

cdr3_aa: CSARPPGAANTGELFF
j_call: TRBJ2-2
v_call: TRBV20-1

cdr3_aa: CASSIERGQAFF
j_call: TRBJ1-1
v_call: TRBV5-6